The 32 T cell receptor beta chains given below trace back to one sample, sequenced in a study of regulatory T cells in long-lasting Graves disease. Specified time point: newly diagnosed GD, antithyroid drugs for less than 3 months. The TCR library was made from RNA that had been extracted from PBMCs in TRIzol. CDR3 regions were amplified by Arm-PCR using iRepertoire HTBI primers to build TCR beta libraries. From the multiplex PCR reads, TCRdb called clonotypes with MiXCR, one entry per CDR3 protein. The profile shows hundreds of thousands of distinct CDR3 sequences, approximately 20% of them singletons. Sequenced here: peripheral blood mononuclear cells (PBMCs), sampled at new diagnosis, from a patient treated with antithyroid drugs. Receptors originate from a female donor with Graves disease.

The sample holds many counts of this clonotype. The chain recombines TRBV7-2 with TRBJ1-2; D may be TRBD1 (6 bases). Trimming stripped 1 base from V and 7 bases from J, with 16 bases between. Per germline, CDR1 SGHTA and CDR2 FQGNSA. The CDR3 is 15 amino acids. CDR3 in DNA: TGTGCCAGCAGCTTAGTTGCAGGGGAAGACTTTGGCTACACCTTC. Translation gives CASSLVAGEDFGYTF.

The chain couples TRBV2 to TRBJ2-6; no firm D call. V was pared by 2 bases and J by 4 bases, with 9 bases between. The CDR3 has 15 amino acids. The germline V gene encodes CDR1 SNHLY and CDR2 FYNNEI. In DNA, the CDR3 is TGTGCCAGCAGTGAATGGCAGACCGGGGCCAACGTCCTGACTTTC. Its protein product is CASSEWQTGANVLTF. The complete variable domain, with remaining parts taken from reference TRBV2 and TRBJ2-6, reads EPEVTQTPSHQVTQMGQEVILRCVPISNHLYFYWYRQILGQKVEFLVSFYNNEISEKSEIFDDQFSVERPDGSNFTLKIRSTKLEDSAMYFCASSEWQTGANVLTFGAGSRLTVL.

This clonotype was picked up many times. This chain joins TRBV28 and TRBJ2-5; D gene uncertain. The J call is in doubt because the DNA end fits TRBJ2-1 better. This CDR3 spans 13 amino acids. Germline assignment: CDR1 MDHEN and CDR2 SYDVKM. The chain's CDR3 is CASSLLLENEQFF. The CDR3 DNA is TGTGCCAGCAGTTTACTGCTGGAGAATGAGCAGTTCTTC.

In its sample, this clonotype was seen many times. The rearrangement joins TRBV29-1 to TRBJ2-1; D remains unclear. This CDR3 is built from 11 residues. CDR1 and CDR2 (germline): SQVTM, ANQGSEA. The V end lost 7 bases, the J end lost 2 bases, and 6 bases lay between the germline ends. As DNA, the CDR3 is TGCAGCGGGAGAACCTACAATGAGCAGTTCTTC. Its protein product is CSGRTYNEQFF.

Here the CDR3 DNA reads TGTGCCTGGACCTCACAGGTGGTCGAAAAACTGTTTTTT. It codes for CAWTSQVVEKLFF. The chain is built from TRBV30 and TRBJ1-4, with D maybe TRBD1 (5 bases). Germline values: CDR1 GTSNPN, CDR2 SVGIG (reference sequence). The CDR3 covers 13 residues. V was clipped by 4 bases and J by 8 bases, with 14 bases between them.

This clonotype showed up many times. The rearrangement joins TRBV28 to TRBJ2-2; 10 nucleotides align to TRBD2. J lost 1 base, V lost 3 bases, and 5 bases had no gene match. The germline gives CDR1 MDHEN, CDR2 SYDVKM. The CDR3 has 17 residues. DNA for the CDR3: TGTGCCAGCAGTTTGAGGCGACTAGCGGGGAACACCGGGGAGCTGTTTTTT. Translation gives CASSLRRLAGNTGELFF.

At least ten counts were recorded for this clonotype. Germline and junction disagree at one end, which may indicate a read error. The rearrangement joins TRBV12-3 or TRBV12-4 to TRBJ2-2; the D is unclear. This CDR3 is 12 amino acids long. CDR3 sequence reads: CASSLSPGELFF. DNA for the CDR3: TGCGCCAGCAGCTTGTCGCCCGGGGAGCTGTTTTTT.

This clonotype was picked up many times. J is TRBJ2-7 and V is TRBV19, with TRBD1 identical over 10 bases. Germline CDR1 reads LNHDA; CDR2 reads SQIVND (reference sequence). The V segment lost 10 bases and the J segment 4 bases; nucleotides outside the gene matches: 19. The CDR3 runs 17 residues. The CDR3 DNA sequence: TGTGCCACCAGGGACAGGGGACACTCTCGAGGGGTATACGAGCAGTACTTC. It yields the protein CATRDRGHSRGVYEQYF.

This clonotype showed up many times. This chain uses TRBV2 with TRBJ2-2; 8 bases are a match to TRBD1. CDR3 length equals 14 residues. Germline CDR1 is SNHLY and CDR2 is FYNNEI. J lost 4 bases, V lost 7 bases, and 5 bases had no gene match. CDR3 in DNA: TGTGCCAGCAAGACAGGGGTTGGCACCGGGGAGCTGTTTTTT. The encoded protein is CASKTGVGTGELFF. The full variable domain, in which reference TRBV2 and TRBJ2-2 provide the parts outside the CDR3, is EPEVTQTPSHQVTQMGQEVILRCVPISNHLYFYWYRQILGQKVEFLVSFYNNEISEKSEIFDDQFSVERPDGSNFTLKIRSTKLEDSAMYFCASKTGVGTGELFFGEGSRLTVL.

In this sample, this clonotype turned up many times. This chain uses TRBV11-2 with TRBJ1-4, with no clear D. This CDR3 has 15 amino acids. V was pared by 4 bases and J by 7 bases, with 16 bases between. Per germline, CDR1 SGHAT and CDR2 FQNNGV. This chain's CDR3 is CASSWNSLSGEKLFF. The CDR3 bases are TGTGCCAGCAGCTGGAACAGCCTCTCAGGTGAAAAACTGTTTTTT.

This clonotype was detected a few times. The chain is built from TRBV10-3 and TRBJ1-1; the D gene is possibly TRBD1 (5 bases). The CDR3 has 14 residues. Germline lookup yields CDR1 ENHRY and CDR2 SYGVKD. Trimming stripped 6 bases from V and 3 bases from J, with 14 bases between. This CDR3 reads CAISSGGSDTEAFF. The CDR3 region has the DNA TGTGCCATCAGCTCGGGGGGATCGGACACTGAAGCTTTCTTT.

This clonotype was observed a few times. This sequence joins TRBV30 and TRBJ2-5, with no clear D. V was trimmed by 3 bases and J by 5 bases, leaving 19 bases between them. Looked up from germline, CDR1 is GTSNPN and CDR2 is SVGIG (reference sequence). The length of the CDR3 is 15 residues. The DNA of the CDR3 is TGTGCCTGGAGCCAAGGTTGGGGAAAAGGCGAGACCCAGTACTTC. Its protein is CAWSQGWGKGETQYF.

In its sample, this clonotype was seen many times. The chain has TRBV24-1 and TRBJ2-1; TRBD1 matches 12 bases. CDR3 length: 14 residues. The V and J ends lost 10 bases and 8 bases, in that order; junction bases with no gene match: 8. CDR1 is KGHDR, CDR2 SFDVKD, per germline. CDR3 sequence reads: CATRGTGGADEQFF. CDR3 sequence (DNA): TGTGCCACGAGAGGGACAGGGGGCGCGGATGAGCAGTTCTTC.

This chain uses TRBV6-1 with TRBJ2-3, with a weak D call TRBD1 (5 bases). Looked up from germline, CDR1 is MNHNS and CDR2 is SASEGT. V dropped 5 bases and J dropped 2 bases, with 11 bases sitting between them. The CDR3 runs 14 residues. CDR3 loop: CASSIDRPTDTQYF. CDR3 bases: TGTGCCAGCAGTATCGACAGACCCACAGATACGCAGTATTTT.

This clonotype was counted many times. The rearrangement uses TRBV7-2 and TRBJ2-7; weak D call: TRBD2 (6 bases). The CDR3 extends over 15 amino acids. CDR1 and CDR2 (germline): SGHTA, FQGNSA. Trimming cost V 5 bases and J 6 bases, with 20 bases left between them. CDR3 sequence: CASSRGTRRDSEQYF. The CDR3 region has the DNA TGTGCCAGCAGCCGGGGAACAAGGAGGGACTCCGAGCAGTACTTC.

This clonotype was recorded at least ten times. V and J are TRBV19 and TRBJ1-1, with D possibly TRBD1 on 6 matching bases. V lost 0 bases and J lost 4, with 9 bases in between. This CDR3 has 14 amino acids. In germline, CDR1 is LNHDA, CDR2 SQIVND (reference sequence). The CDR3 loop reads CASSIERGLTEAFF. The CDR3 region has the DNA TGTGCCAGTAGTATAGAGCGGGGGCTCACTGAAGCTTTCTTT.

This clonotype appeared a few times. The V gene is TRBV13, the J gene TRBJ2-7, with D uncertain. There are 13 residues in the CDR3. Germline V lookup: CDR1 PRHDT, CDR2 FYEKMQ (reference sequence). Between the trimmed V and J ends, which lost 5 bases and 3 bases, there was a span of 11 bases. CDR3 coding DNA: TGTGCCAGCAGCAGTCAGAGAAGCTACGAGCAGTACTTC. Protein: CASSSQRSYEQYF. Full variable domain (remainder filled in from reference TRBV13 and TRBJ2-7): AAGVIQSPRHLIKEKRETATLKCYPIPRHDTVYWYQQGPGQDPQFLISFYEKMQSDKGSIPDRFSAQQFSDYHSELNMSSLELGDSALYFCASSSQRSYEQYFGPGTRLTVT.

This clonotype was observed many times. J is TRBJ2-3 and V is TRBV9, with 7 bases fitting TRBD2. V gave up 3 bases and J gave up 0 bases; unmatched junction bases: 4. Germline CDR1 and CDR2: SGDLS and YYNGEE. This CDR3 comprises 15 residues. In DNA form, the CDR3 reads TGTGCCAGCAGCGGTAGCGGGTCCAGCACAGATACGCAGTATTTT. It is translated as CASSGSGSSTDTQYF.

This clonotype was seen at least ten times. The chain is built from TRBV28 and TRBJ2-7; D remains ambiguous. Trimming removed 2 bases from V and 7 bases from J, with 9 bases in between. The CDR3 spans 12 residues. Per the germline V gene, CDR1 is MDHEN and CDR2 is SYDVKM. CDR3 protein: CASSLEREEQYF. CDR3 sequence (DNA): TGTGCCAGCAGTTTAGAACGAGAGGAGCAGTACTTC. The full variable domain, rest sourced from reference TRBV28 and TRBJ2-7, is DVKVTQSSRYLVKRTGEKVFLECVQDMDHENMFWYRQDPGLGLRLIYFSYDVKMKEKGDIPEGYSVSREKKERFSLILESASTNQTSMYLCASSLEREEQYFGPGTRLTVT.

This clonotype was observed a single time. The chain combines TRBV7-3 with TRBJ2-5; tentative D call: TRBD2 (5 bases). The CDR3 has 13 amino acids. The germline V gene has CDR1 SGHTA and CDR2 FQGTGA. The V gene lost 6 bases and the J gene lost 4 bases, with 12 bases spanning the gap. The CDR3 loop reads CASSRLGGETQYF. The CDR3 bases are TGTGCCAGCAGTCGTCTCGGAGGAGAGACCCAGTACTTC.

The chain is built from TRBV27 and TRBJ2-5; 13 bases map to TRBD2. Trimming took 4 bases from V and 5 from J; bases not matched to a gene: 19. CDR3 length: 20 amino acids. Germline assignment: CDR1 MNHEY and CDR2 SMNVEV (reference sequence). The CDR3: CASSSRTSGSGGGLVETQYF. CDR3 DNA: TGTGCCAGCAGTTCCCGGACTAGCGGGAGCGGGGGGGGGTTGGTGGAGACCCAGTACTTC.

V gene TRBV5-1 combines with J gene TRBJ2-1, with 11 bases identical to TRBD2. The CDR3 has 16 amino acids. J gave up 0 bases and V 2 bases, and 1 base lay outside the gene matches. CDR1 and CDR2 from the germline V gene are SGHRS and YFSETQ. Written as DNA, the CDR3 is TGCGCCAGCAGCTTACTAGCGGGAGTCTCCTACAATGAGCAGTTCTTC. Translation gives CASSLLAGVSYNEQFF.

The rearrangement links TRBV7-9 to TRBJ1-4; D is possibly TRBD1 (6 bases). Per germline, CDR1 SEHNR and CDR2 FQNEAQ (reference sequence). Trimming cost V 5 bases and J 8 bases, with 18 bases left between them. The CDR3 has 15 amino acids. CDR3 nucleotide sequence: TGTGCCAGCAGCCCCCAGGGGTTATCGGGGGAAAAACTGTTTTTT. Translation: CASSPQGLSGEKLFF.

This clonotype was observed at least ten times. The chain has TRBV10-3 and TRBJ1-4; D not certain. Germline V gene data show CDR1 as ENHRY and CDR2 as SYGVKD. The CDR3 contains 17 residues. Trimming took 2 bases from V and 2 from J, leaving 15 bases between them. CDR3 DNA: TGTGCCATCAGTGAGAGGCAGATCGCTTCGACTAATGAAAAACTGTTTTTT. It codes for CAISERQIASTNEKLFF.

The genes are TRBV20-1 and TRBJ2-5; TRBD2 agrees at 15 bases. Germline trimming cut 1 base from V and 5 bases from J; bases unmatched to any gene: 2. The CDR3 runs to 15 residues. CDR1 is DFQATT and CDR2 is SNEGSKA in the germline V gene (reference sequence). The CDR3 DNA follows: TGCAGTGCTAGAGCCGGGACTAGCGGGAGGGAGACCCAGTACTTC. Protein: CSARAGTSGRETQYF.

This clonotype was detected ten times or more. This rearrangement joins TRBV15 to TRBJ2-6; D uncertain. This CDR3 has 14 residues. Germline CDR1 reads LNHNV; CDR2 reads YYDKDF (reference sequence). V dropped 5 bases and J dropped 4 bases, with 9 bases sitting between them. The CDR3 DNA sequence: TGTGCCACCAGCTCCCGTAGGGGGGCCAACGTCCTGACTTTC. Its protein product is CATSSRRGANVLTF.

This clonotype was seen at least ten times. The chain links TRBV7-9 to TRBJ2-3, with TRBD2 identical over 13 bases. V dropped 4 bases and J dropped 4; count of bases not matched to a gene: 5. This CDR3 spans 16 amino acids. From germline, CDR1 is SEHNR and CDR2 FQNEAQ (reference sequence). The CDR3 DNA is TGTGCCAGCAGCTCCCGGACTAGCGGGAGTTCAGATACGCAGTATTTT. Amino acid sequence: CASSSRTSGSSDTQYF. The entire variable domain, with the rest obtained from reference TRBV7-9 and TRBJ2-3, is as follows: DTGVSQNPRHKITKRGQNVTFRCDPISEHNRLYWYRQTLGQGPEFLTYFQNEAQLEKSRLLSDRFSAERPKGSFSTLEIQRTEQGDSAMYLCASSSRTSGSSDTQYFGPGTRLTVL.

Only a few counts were recorded for this clonotype. The rearrangement uses TRBV11-2 and TRBJ2-1; D possibly uses TRBD1 or TRBD2 (5 bases each). CDR3 length: 12 residues. Per the germline V gene, CDR1 is SGHAT and CDR2 is FQNNGV. Trimming pared 4 bases from V and 6 bases from J, leaving 7 bases between. DNA of the CDR3: TGTGCCAGCAGCTGGGACGTCAATGAGCAGTTCTTC. It yields the protein CASSWDVNEQFF. The full variable domain, in which reference TRBV11-2 and TRBJ2-1 provide the parts outside the CDR3, is EAGVAQSPRYKIIEKRQSVAFWCNPISGHATLYWYQQILGQGPKLLIQFQNNGVVDDSQLPKDRFSAERLKGVDSTLKIQPAKLEDSAVYLCASSWDVNEQFFGPGTRLTVL.

The table lists this clonotype with many counts. This rearrangement joins TRBV28 to TRBJ2-1, with D tentatively TRBD2 (5 bases). The germline gives CDR1 MDHEN, CDR2 SYDVKM. Trimming removed 7 bases at V and 0 bases at J, with 16 bases between. The CDR3 has 16 amino acids. The CDR3 loop is CASKLGLSVSYNEQFF. In DNA form, the CDR3 reads TGTGCCAGCAAACTAGGGCTTAGCGTCTCCTACAATGAGCAGTTCTTC.

This clonotype was counted at least ten times. The genes are TRBV24-1 and TRBJ1-4; TRBD1 might be the D (5 bases). Germline CDR1 KGHDR, CDR2 SFDVKD. The CDR3 totals 16 residues. The ends were cut back, 3 bases at V and 0 bases at J, with 10 bases in the middle. The CDR3 DNA reads as TGTGCCACCAGTGATGGGGCAGTCTCAACTAATGAAAAACTGTTTTTT. Amino acid sequence: CATSDGAVSTNEKLFF.

The chain links TRBV7-9 to TRBJ2-3, with a possible D match to TRBD2 (5 bases). The V end was cut by 2 bases, the J end by 2 bases, with 20 bases between. Germline assignment: CDR1 SEHNR and CDR2 FQNEAQ (reference sequence). The CDR3 extends over 18 amino acids. CDR3 bases: TGTGCCAGCAGCTTAAAGGGTGGAGGCACCGGAATCACAGATACGCAGTATTTT. Its translation: CASSLKGGGTGITDTQYF. The variable domain in full, with the rest retrieved from reference TRBV7-9 and TRBJ2-3, is DTGVSQNPRHKITKRGQNVTFRCDPISEHNRLYWYRQTLGQGPEFLTYFQNEAQLEKSRLLSDRFSAERPKGSFSTLEIQRTEQGDSAMYLCASSLKGGGTGITDTQYFGPGTRLTVL.

This clonotype was recorded many times. The CDR3 spells CASSPRRRLAYEQYF. The CDR3 nucleotides are TGTGCCAGCAGCCCACGTCGCAGGCTGGCCTACGAGCAGTACTTC. The V gene is TRBV3-1, the J gene TRBJ2-7; D gene ambiguous. V was shortened by 4 bases and J by 2 bases, with 15 bases between the two germline ends. This CDR3 region has 15 residues. Germline CDR1 is LGHDT and CDR2 is YNNKEL (reference sequence).